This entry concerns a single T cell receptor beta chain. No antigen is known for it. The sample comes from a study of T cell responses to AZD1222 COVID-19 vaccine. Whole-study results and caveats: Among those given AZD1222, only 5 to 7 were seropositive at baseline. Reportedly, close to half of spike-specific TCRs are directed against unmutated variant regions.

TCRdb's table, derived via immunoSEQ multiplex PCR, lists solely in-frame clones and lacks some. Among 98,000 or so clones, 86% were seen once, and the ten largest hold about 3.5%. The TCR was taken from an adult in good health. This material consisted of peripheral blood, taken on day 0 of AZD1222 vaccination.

The chain's CDR3 is CASSQIVGQTDTQYF. The CDR3 DNA is TGTGCCAGCAGCCAAATAGTTGGGCAAACTGATACGCAGTATTTT. The chain recombines TRBV4-2 with TRBJ2-3; D unresolved. V was shortened by 2 bases and J by 6 bases, with 15 bases between the two germline ends. The CDR3 loop spans 15 amino acids. Germline V CDR1 and CDR2: LGHNA, YNFKEQ.